This TCR beta chain was retrieved from a study of shared clonotypes between healthy human individuals. CD45RO negativity and positive selection for CCR7 defined naive CD8 cells, a population that excluded terminally differentiated effector memory CD45RA+ cells. The CDR3 covers 22 residues. J was trimmed by 2 bases and V by 5 bases; bases with no gene match: 27. The V gene's germline CDR1 is SQVTM and CDR2 ANQGSEA. Genomic DNA belonging to each subset was distributed in equal measure over several immunoSEQ plates. Method: immunoSEQ multiplex PCR; TCRdb's copy keeps in-frame clones and lacks some. This table has fewer than 700,000 clones, 85% to 95% appearing once.

The sample comprised naive CD8+ T cells sorted from blood. The TCR was taken from a woman between 25 and 40 years old in good health. The chain is built from TRBV29-1 and TRBJ2-1; 10 bases align to TRBD2. The CDR3 sequence: CSVRGTRERAGGPIVAYNEQFF. The CDR3 DNA follows: TGCAGCGTTCGCGGGACACGTGAAAGAGCGGGAGGGCCTATAGTAGCCTACAATGAGCAGTTCTTC.